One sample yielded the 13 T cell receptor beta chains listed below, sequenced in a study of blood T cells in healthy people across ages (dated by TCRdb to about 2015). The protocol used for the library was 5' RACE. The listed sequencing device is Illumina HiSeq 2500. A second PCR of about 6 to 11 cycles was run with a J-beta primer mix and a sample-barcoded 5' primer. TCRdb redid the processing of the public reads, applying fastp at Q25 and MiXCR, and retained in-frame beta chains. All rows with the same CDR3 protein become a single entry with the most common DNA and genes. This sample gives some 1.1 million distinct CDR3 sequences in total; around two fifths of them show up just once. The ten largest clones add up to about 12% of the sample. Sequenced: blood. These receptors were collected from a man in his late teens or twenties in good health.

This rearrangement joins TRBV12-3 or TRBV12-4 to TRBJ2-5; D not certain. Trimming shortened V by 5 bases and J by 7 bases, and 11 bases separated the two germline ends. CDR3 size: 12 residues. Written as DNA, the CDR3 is TGTGCCAGCAGTATGGACGGCATGACCCAGTACTTC. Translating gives CASSMDGMTQYF.

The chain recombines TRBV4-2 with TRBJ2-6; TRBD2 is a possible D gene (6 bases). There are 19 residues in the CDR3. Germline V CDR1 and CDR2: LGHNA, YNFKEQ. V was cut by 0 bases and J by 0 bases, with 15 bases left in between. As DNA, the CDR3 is TGTGCCAGCAGCCAAGAAGACGGGGGTACCAACTCTGGGGCCAACGTCCTGACTTTC. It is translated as CASSQEDGGTNSGANVLTF.

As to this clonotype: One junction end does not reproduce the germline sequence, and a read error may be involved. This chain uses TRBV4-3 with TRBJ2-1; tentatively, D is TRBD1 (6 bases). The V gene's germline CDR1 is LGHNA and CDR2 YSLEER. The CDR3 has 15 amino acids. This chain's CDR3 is CGSSLDRRFTYEQFF. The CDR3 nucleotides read TGCGGCAGCAGCCTTGACAGGCGTTTTACCTACGAGCAGTTCTTC.

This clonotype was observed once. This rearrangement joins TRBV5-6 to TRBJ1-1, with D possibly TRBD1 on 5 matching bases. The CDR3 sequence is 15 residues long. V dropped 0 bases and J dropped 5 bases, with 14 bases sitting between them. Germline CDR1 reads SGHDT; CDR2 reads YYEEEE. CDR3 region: CASSLEVSGTTEAFF. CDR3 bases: TGTGCCAGCAGCTTGGAGGTTTCAGGGACGACTGAAGCTTTCTTT.

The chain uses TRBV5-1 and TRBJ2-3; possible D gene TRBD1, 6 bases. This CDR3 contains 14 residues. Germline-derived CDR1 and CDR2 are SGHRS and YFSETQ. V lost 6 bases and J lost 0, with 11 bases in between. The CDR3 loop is CASKADSSTDTQYF. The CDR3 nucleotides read TGCGCCAGCAAGGCGGACAGCAGCACAGATACGCAGTATTTT.

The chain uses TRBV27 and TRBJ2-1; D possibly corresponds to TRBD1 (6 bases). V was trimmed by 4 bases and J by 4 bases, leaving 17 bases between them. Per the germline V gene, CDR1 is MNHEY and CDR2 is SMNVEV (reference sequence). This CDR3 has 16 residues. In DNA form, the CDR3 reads TGTGCCAGCAGTTCTCAACTACAGGGTGGTTACAATGAGCAGTTCTTC. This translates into CASSSQLQGGYNEQFF.

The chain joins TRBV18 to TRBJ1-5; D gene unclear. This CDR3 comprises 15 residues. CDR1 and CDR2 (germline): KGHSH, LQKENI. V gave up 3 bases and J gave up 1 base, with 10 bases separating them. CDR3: CASSPRSQSNQPQHF. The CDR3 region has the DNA TGTGCCAGCTCACCTCGGAGTCAGAGCAATCAGCCCCAGCATTTT. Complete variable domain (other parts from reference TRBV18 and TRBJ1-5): NAGVMQNPRHLVRRRGQEARLRCSPMKGHSHVYWYRQLPEEGLKFMVYLQKENIIDESGMPKERFSAEFPKEGPSILRIQQVVRGDSAAYFCASSPRSQSNQPQHFGDGTRLSIL.

CDR3: CSARDPGHSNEKLFF. In DNA form, the CDR3 reads TGCAGTGCTAGAGACCCGGGACACTCTAATGAAAAACTGTTTTTT. This rearrangement joins TRBV20-1 to TRBJ1-4, with a tentative D call TRBD1 (6 bases). Germline V gives CDR1 DFQATT, CDR2 SNEGSKA (reference sequence). Trimming shortened V by 0 bases and J by 3 bases, and 11 bases separated the two germline ends. The CDR3 length is 15 residues.

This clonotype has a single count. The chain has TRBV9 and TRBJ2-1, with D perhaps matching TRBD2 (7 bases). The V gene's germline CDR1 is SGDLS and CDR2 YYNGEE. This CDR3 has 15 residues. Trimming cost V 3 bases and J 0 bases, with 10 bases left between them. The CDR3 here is CASSEGGTSYNEQFF. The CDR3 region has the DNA TGTGCCAGCAGCGAGGGGGGGACCTCCTACAATGAGCAGTTCTTC.

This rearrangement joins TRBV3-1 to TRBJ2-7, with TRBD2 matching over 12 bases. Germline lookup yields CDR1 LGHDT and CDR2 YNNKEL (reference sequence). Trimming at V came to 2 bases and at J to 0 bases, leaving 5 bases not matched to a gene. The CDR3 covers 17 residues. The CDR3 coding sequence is TGTGCCAGCAGCCAACGGACTAGCGGGACCCTCTCCTACGAGCAGTACTTC. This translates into CASSQRTSGTLSYEQYF.

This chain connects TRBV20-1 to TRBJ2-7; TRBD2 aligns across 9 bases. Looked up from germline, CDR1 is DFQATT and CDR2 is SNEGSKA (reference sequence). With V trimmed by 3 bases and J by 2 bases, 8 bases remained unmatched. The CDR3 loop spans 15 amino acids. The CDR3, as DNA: TGCAGTGCTAGTGTAACTAGCGGGTCCACCTACGAGCAGTACTTC. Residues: CSASVTSGSTYEQYF.

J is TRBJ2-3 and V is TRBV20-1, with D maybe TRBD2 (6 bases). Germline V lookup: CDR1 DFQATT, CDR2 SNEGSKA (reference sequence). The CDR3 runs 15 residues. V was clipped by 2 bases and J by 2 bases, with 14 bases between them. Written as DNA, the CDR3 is TGCAGTGCTAGATTGGGGGGAAGACTCACAGATACGCAGTATTTT. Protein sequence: CSARLGGRLTDTQYF.

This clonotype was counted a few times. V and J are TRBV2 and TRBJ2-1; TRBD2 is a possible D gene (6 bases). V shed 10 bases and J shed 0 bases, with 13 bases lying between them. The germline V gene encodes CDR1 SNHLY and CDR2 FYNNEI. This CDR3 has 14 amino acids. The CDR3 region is CATPAGSSYNEQFF. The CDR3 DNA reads TGTGCCACCCCCGCCGGGAGCTCCTACAATGAGCAGTTCTTC.